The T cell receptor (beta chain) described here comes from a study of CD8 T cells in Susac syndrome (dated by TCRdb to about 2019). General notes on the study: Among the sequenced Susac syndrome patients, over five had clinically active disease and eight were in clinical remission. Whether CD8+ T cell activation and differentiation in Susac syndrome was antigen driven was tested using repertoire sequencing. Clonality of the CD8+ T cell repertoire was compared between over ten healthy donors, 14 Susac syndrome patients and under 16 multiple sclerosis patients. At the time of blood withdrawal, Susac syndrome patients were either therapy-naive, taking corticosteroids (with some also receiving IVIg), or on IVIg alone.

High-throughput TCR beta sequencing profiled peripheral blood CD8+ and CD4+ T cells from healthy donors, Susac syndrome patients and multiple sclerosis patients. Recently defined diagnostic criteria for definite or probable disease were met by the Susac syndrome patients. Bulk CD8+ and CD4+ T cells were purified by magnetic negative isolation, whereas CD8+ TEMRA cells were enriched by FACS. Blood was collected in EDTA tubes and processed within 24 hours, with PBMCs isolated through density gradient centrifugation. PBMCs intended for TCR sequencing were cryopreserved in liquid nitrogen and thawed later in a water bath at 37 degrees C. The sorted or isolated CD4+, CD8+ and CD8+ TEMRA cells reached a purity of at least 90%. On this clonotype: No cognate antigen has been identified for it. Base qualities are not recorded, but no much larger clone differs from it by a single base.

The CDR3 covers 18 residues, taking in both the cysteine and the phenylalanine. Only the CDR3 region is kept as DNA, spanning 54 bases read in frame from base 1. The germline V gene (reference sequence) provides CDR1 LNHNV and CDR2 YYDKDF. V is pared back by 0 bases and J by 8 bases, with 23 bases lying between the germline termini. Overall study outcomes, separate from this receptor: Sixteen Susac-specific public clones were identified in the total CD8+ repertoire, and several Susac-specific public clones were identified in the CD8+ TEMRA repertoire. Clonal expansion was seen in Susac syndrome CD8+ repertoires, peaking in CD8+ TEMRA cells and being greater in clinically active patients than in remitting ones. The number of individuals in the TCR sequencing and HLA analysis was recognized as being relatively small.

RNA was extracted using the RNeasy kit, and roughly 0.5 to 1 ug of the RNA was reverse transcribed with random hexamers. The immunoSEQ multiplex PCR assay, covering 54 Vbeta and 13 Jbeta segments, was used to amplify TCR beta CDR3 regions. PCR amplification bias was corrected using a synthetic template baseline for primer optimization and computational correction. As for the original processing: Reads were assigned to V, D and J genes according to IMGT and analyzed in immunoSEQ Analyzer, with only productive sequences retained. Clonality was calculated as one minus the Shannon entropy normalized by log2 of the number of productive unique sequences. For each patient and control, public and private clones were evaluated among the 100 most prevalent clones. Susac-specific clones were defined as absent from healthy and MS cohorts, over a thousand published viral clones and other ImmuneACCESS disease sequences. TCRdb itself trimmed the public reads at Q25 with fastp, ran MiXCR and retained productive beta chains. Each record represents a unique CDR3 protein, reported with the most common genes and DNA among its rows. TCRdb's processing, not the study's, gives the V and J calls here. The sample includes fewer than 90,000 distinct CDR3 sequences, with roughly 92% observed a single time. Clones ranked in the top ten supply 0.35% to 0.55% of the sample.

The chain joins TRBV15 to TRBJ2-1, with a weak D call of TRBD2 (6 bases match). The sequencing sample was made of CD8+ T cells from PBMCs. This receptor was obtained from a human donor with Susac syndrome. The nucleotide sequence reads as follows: TGTGCCACCAGCAGAGATTCGCTAGCGTTCACCGGTCGCGATGAGCAGTTCTTC. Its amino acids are CATSRDSLAFTGRDEQFF.